Below, one TCR beta chain is given with its context. The antigen remains unidentified. This sample is part of a study of shared clonotypes between healthy human individuals. Per the germline V gene, CDR1 is SGHTA and CDR2 is FQGNSA. The ends were cut back, 4 bases at V and 6 bases at J, with 12 bases in the middle. The CDR3 totals 14 residues. The data were produced by immunoSEQ multiplex PCR, yet TCRdb's version contains in-frame clones alone and is incomplete. The data contain over a million clones, 95% to 99% of them singletons. The study, taken as a whole, reports: What naive subsets generally showed was a larger estimated richness than memory subsets showed.

The source material was naive CD4+ T cells sorted from blood. Regarding subset: CD45RA+ positively selected. The rearrangement uses TRBV7-2 and TRBJ1-4; the D gene is possibly TRBD1 (5 bases). The clonotype comes from a man aged 25-40 years in good health. CDR3 protein: CASSWGRVYEKLFF. In DNA form, the CDR3 reads TGTGCCAGCAGCTGGGGGAGGGTTTATGAAAAACTGTTTTTT.